This T cell receptor (beta chain) was sequenced for a study of T cell changes during pregnancy in multiple sclerosis. As for this clone: An end of the junction does not agree with germline; a read error may underlie this.

Using immunoSEQ multiplex PCR, the repertoire was profiled, and TCRdb retains in-frame clones only, with some absent. This sample carries 25,000 to 30,000 clones, nearly 90% of them seen once, and the ten largest clones take around 0.72%. The CDR3 loop spans 8 amino acids. Germline CDR1 is MNHEY and CDR2 is SVGAGI. This sequence joins TRBV6-5 and TRBJ2-7, with TRBD1 identical over 7 bases. This clonotype was sampled from a female donor with multiple sclerosis, enrolled in a pregnancy study. Sequencing used CD4+ T cells from peripheral blood mononuclear cells, obtained in the second trimester of pregnancy. CDR3 DNA: TGCAGGGGGTTCGAGCAGTACTTC. It translates to CRGFEQYF.